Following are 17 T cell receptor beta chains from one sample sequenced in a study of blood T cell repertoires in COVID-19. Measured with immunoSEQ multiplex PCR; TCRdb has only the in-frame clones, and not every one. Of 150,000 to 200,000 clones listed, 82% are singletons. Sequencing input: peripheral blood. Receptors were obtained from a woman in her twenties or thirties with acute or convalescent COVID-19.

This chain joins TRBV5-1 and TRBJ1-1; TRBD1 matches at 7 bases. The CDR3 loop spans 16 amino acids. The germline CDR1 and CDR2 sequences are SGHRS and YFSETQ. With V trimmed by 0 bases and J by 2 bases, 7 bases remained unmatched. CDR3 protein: CASSLGTDRYNTEAFF. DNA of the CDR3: TGCGCCAGCAGCTTGGGGACGGACAGGTACAACACTGAAGCTTTCTTT.

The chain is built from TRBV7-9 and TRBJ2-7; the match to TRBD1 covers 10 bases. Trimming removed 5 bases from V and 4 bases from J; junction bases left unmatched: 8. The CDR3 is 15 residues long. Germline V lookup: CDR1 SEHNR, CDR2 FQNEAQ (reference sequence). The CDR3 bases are TGTGCCAGCAGCAACCGACAGGGGGCGGTTTACGAGCAGTACTTC. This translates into CASSNRQGAVYEQYF.

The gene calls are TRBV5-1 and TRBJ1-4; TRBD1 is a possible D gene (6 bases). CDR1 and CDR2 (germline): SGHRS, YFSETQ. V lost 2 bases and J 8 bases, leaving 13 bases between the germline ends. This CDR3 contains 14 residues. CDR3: CASSFSGGNEKLFF. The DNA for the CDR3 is TGCGCCAGCAGCTTTTCGGGGGGCAACGAAAAACTGTTTTTT.

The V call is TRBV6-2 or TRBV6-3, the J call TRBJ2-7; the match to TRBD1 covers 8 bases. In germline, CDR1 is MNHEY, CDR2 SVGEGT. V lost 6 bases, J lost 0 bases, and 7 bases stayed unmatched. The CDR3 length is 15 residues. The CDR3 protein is CASSSAGGHSYEQYF. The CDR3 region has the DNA TGTGCCAGCAGCTCGGCAGGGGGCCACTCCTACGAGCAGTACTTC.

Here the CDR3 reads CASSRLRAPGRYNEQFF. The CDR3 bases are TGTGCCAGCAGCCGCTTACGGGCCCCCGGGAGGTACAATGAGCAGTTCTTC. J is TRBJ2-1 and V is TRBV5-5, with TRBD2 identical over 7 bases. The ends lost 4 bases at V and 4 bases at J; junction bases unmatched: 14. Germline V gene lookup returns CDR1 SGHKS and CDR2 YYEKEE (reference sequence). The CDR3 spans 17 residues. Looking up the rest from reference TRBV5-5 and TRBJ2-1 gives the full variable domain: DAGVTQSPTHLIKTRGQQVTLRCSPISGHKSVSWYQQVLGQGPQFIFQYYEKEERGRGNFPDRFSARQFPNYSSELNVNALLLGDSALYLCASSRLRAPGRYNEQFFGPGTRLTVL.

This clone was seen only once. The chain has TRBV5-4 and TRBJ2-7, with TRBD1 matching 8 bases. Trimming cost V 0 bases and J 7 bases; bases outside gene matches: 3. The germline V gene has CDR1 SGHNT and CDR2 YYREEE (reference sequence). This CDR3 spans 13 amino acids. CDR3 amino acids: CASSLGTGWEQYF. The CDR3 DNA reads TGTGCCAGCAGCTTGGGGACAGGGTGGGAGCAGTACTTC.

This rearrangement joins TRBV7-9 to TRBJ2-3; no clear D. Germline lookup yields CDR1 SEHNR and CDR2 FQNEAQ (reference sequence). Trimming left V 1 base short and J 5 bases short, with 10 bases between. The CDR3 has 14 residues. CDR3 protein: CASSLEGRQDTQYF. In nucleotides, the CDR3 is TGTGCCAGCAGCTTAGAAGGCAGGCAAGATACGCAGTATTTT.

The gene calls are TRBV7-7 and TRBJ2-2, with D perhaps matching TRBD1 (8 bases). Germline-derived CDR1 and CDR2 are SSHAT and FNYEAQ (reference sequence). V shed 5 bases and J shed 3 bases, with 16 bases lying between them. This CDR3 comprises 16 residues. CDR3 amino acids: CASSPRTGRDTGELFF. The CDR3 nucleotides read TGTGCCAGCAGCCCCAGGACAGGGAGGGACACCGGGGAGCTGTTTTTT.

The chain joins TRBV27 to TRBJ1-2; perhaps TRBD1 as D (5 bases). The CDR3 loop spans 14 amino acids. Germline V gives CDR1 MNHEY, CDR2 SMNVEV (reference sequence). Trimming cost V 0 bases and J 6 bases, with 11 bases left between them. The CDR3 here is CASSLSGGIDGYTF. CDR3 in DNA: TGTGCCAGCAGTTTATCGGGGGGAATCGATGGCTACACCTTC.

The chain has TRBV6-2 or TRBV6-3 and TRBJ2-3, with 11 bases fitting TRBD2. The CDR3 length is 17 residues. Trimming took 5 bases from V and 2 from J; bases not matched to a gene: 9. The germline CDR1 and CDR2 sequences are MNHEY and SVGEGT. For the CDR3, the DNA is TGTGCCAGCAGTCTCGAGGGGACTAGCGGATTCACAGATACGCAGTATTTT. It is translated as CASSLEGTSGFTDTQYF.

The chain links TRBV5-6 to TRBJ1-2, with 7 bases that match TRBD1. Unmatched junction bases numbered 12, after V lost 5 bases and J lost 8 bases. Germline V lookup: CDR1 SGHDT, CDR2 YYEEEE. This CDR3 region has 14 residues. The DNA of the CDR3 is TGTGCCAGCAGTATCGGACAGGCCCCAAGGGGCTACACCTTC. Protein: CASSIGQAPRGYTF.

DNA of the CDR3: TGTGCCAGCAGTCCGCCGGGACAGGGGGTCGAGCAGTACTTC. Translating gives CASSPPGQGVEQYF. The chain couples TRBV28 to TRBJ2-7; 11 nucleotides match TRBD1. The trim removed 5 bases at V and 6 bases at J, leaving 6 bases unmatched. The germline V gene encodes CDR1 MDHEN and CDR2 SYDVKM. CDR3 length equals 14 residues. Filled out from reference TRBV28 and TRBJ2-7, the complete variable domain reads DVKVTQSSRYLVKRTGEKVFLECVQDMDHENMFWYRQDPGLGLRLIYFSYDVKMKEKGDIPEGYSVSREKKERFSLILESASTNQTSMYLCASSPPGQGVEQYFGPGTRLTVT.

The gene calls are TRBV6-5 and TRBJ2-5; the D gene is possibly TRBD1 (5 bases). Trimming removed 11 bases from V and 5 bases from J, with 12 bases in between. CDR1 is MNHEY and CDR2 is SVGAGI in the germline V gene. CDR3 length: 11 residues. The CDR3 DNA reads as TGTGCCGCCGGAAGGGGTGAGACCCAGTACTTC. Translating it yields CAAGRGETQYF.

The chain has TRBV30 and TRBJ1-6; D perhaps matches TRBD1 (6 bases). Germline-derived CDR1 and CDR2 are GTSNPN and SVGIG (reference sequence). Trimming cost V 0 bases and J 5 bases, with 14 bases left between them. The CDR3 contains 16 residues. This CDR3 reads CAWSVRGGPDNSPLHF. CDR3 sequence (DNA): TGTGCCTGGAGTGTACGGGGGGGGCCCGATAATTCACCCCTCCACTTT.

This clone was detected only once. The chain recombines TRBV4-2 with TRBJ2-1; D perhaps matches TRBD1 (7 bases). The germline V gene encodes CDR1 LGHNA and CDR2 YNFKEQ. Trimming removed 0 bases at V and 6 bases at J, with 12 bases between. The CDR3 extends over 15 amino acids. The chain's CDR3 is CASSQEGRGANEQFF. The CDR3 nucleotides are TGTGCCAGCAGCCAAGAGGGCAGGGGGGCCAATGAGCAGTTCTTC.

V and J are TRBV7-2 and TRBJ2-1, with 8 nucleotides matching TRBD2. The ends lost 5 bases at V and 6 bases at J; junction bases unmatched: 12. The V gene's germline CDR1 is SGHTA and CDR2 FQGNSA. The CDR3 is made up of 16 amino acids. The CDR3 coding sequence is TGTGCCAGCAGCCTCACGTCGGCGGGAGGTGGCAATGAGCAGTTCTTC. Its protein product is CASSLTSAGGGNEQFF.

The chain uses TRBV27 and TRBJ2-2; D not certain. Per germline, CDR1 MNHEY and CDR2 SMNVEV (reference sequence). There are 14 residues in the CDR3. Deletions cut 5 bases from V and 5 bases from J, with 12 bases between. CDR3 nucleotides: TGTGCCAGCAGTCCGAGTAAGGAGACCGGGGAGCTGTTTTTT. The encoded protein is CASSPSKETGELFF.